This entry concerns a single T cell receptor (beta chain). Trimming shortened V by 0 bases and J by 6 bases, and 13 bases separated the two germline ends. Germline CDR1 reads SGDLS; CDR2 reads YYNGEE. There are 14 residues in the CDR3. This entry is derived from a study of T cell changes during pregnancy in multiple sclerosis. The table came from immunoSEQ multiplex PCR; TCRdb's copy has only in-frame clones and leaves some out. The sample yields 40,000 to 60,000 clones, 90% to 95% seen once. The sequence was collected from a female donor with multiple sclerosis, enrolled in a pregnancy study. The chain joins TRBV9 to TRBJ2-7; weak D call: TRBD1 (6 bases). The sequencing here drew on CD8+ T cells from peripheral blood mononuclear cells, taken after pregnancy. As DNA, the CDR3 is TGTGCCAGCAGCGTAGAGGGGGTGCGAGGCGAGCAGTACTTC. Protein: CASSVEGVRGEQYF.